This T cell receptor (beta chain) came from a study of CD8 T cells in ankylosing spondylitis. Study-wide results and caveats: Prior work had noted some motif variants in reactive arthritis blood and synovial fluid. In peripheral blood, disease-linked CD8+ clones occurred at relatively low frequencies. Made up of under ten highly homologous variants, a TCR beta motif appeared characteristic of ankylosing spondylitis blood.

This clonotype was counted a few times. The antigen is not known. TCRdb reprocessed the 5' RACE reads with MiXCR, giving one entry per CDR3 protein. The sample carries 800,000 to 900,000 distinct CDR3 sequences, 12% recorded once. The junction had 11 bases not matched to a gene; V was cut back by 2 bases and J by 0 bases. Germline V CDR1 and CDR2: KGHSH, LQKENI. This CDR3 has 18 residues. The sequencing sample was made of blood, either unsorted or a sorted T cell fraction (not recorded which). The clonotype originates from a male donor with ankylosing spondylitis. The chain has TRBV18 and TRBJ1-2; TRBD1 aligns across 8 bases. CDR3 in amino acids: CASSPSPGQVTPNYGYTF. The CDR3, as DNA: TGTGCCAGCTCACCAAGCCCGGGACAGGTTACCCCTAACTATGGCTACACCTTC.